This entry lists 18 T cell receptor beta chains sequenced from one sample in a study of MAIT cells during Salmonella Paratyphi A infection. Time point of the sample: before S. Paratyphi A challenge (baseline). Flow cytometry identified and sorted MAIT cells as Valpha7.2+ CD161+ T cells. No antigen has been identified for these receptors. TCRdb independently ran MiXCR on the 5' RACE reads; one entry per CDR3 protein. The sample has under 1,200 distinct CDR3 sequences; over 20% are singletons. Notes on the study in general: MAIT cell TRBV usage was oligoclonal, favouring TRBV20 and TRBV6, and apparently unchanged by infection.

The starting material was MAIT cells from blood, obtained at the first sampling point of the challenge study. Receptors originate from a person between 18 and 75 years old who was deliberately infected with Salmonella Paratyphi A in a paratyphoid fever challenge study.

This clonotype was found many times. J is TRBJ2-7 and V is TRBV12-3 or TRBV12-4; TRBD2 agrees at 7 bases. This CDR3 is built from 16 residues. V lost 6 bases and J lost 5; bases outside the gene matches: 16. CDR3 residues: CASRRGLRERADEQYF. In DNA, the CDR3 is TGTGCCAGCAGGCGGGGGTTGCGGGAGCGGGCGGACGAGCAGTACTTC.

This clonotype is judged medium-sized (0.01 to 0.1%). The V and J genes are TRBV6-2 or TRBV6-3 and TRBJ2-2; the match to TRBD1 covers 7 bases. Germline values: CDR1 MNHEY, CDR2 SVGEGT. Trimming at V came to 5 bases and at J to 5 bases, leaving 11 bases not matched to a gene. The CDR3 is 16 residues long. The CDR3: CASSQLTDRPTGELFF. For the CDR3, the DNA is TGTGCCAGCAGTCAACTCACGGACAGGCCTACCGGGGAGCTGTTTTTT.

This clonotype was recorded a few times. This chain joins TRBV20-1 and TRBJ2-5; TRBD2 aligns across 11 bases. The CDR3 extends over 16 amino acids. V shed 1 base, J shed 5 bases, and the junction held 9 bases outside the gene matches. Germline V gene sequence: CDR1 DFQATT, CDR2 SNEGSKA (reference sequence). CDR3 in DNA: TGCAGTGCTAGAGGAACTACTAGCGGGAGTCGGGAGACCCAGTACTTC. The encoded protein is CSARGTTSGSRETQYF.

By proportion, this clonotype is large. The V and J genes are TRBV20-1 and TRBJ2-7; D is possibly TRBD1 (6 bases). Trimming took 3 bases from V and 0 from J, leaving 12 bases between them. Germline V gene sequence: CDR1 DFQATT, CDR2 SNEGSKA (reference sequence). CDR3 length: 14 residues. In nucleotides, the CDR3 is TGCAGTGCTAGTTCAGGGGAAAACTCCTACGAGCAGTACTTC. It specifies CSASSGENSYEQYF.

This clonotype has a handful of counts. The CDR3 region is CASSQATSGRITGELFF. The CDR3 DNA reads TGTGCCAGCAGCCAAGCTACTAGCGGGAGGATCACCGGGGAGCTGTTTTTT. J is TRBJ2-2 and V is TRBV6-5; 12 positions agree with TRBD2. Germline lookup yields CDR1 MNHEY and CDR2 SVGAGI. The CDR3 totals 17 residues. V lost 6 bases and J lost 4; bases outside the gene matches: 9.

This clonotype is classed as large (0.1 to 1%). The chain carries TRBV6-5 and TRBJ1-1; D gene ambiguous. Per the germline V gene, CDR1 is MNHEY and CDR2 is SVGAGI. This CDR3 is 13 amino acids long. V lost 10 bases and J 5 bases, leaving 17 bases between the germline ends. The DNA for the CDR3 is TGTGCCACCTTAAGTTCTCGGCGGACTGAAGCTTTCTTT. As protein: CATLSSRRTEAFF.

The chain couples TRBV5-1 to TRBJ2-3; 8 nucleotides match TRBD2. V trimming: 2 bases; J trimming: 5 bases; junction bases outside the gene matches: 7. The germline V gene encodes CDR1 SGHRS and CDR2 YFSETQ. CDR3 length: 15 amino acids. CDR3 loop: CASSFRGREVDTQYF. The CDR3 DNA reads as TGCGCCAGCAGCTTCCGCGGGCGGGAGGTAGATACGCAGTATTTT.

This clonotype was observed at least ten times. CDR3 sequence reads: CASSYSSGAYEQYF. CDR3 nucleotides: TGTGCCAGCAGTTACTCGAGCGGGGCCTACGAGCAGTACTTC. The V and J genes are TRBV6-2 or TRBV6-3 and TRBJ2-7, with 7 nucleotides matching TRBD2. The ends lost 0 bases at V and 2 bases at J; junction bases unmatched: 1. The CDR3 consists of 14 residues. Germline V gene lookup returns CDR1 MNHEY and CDR2 SVGEGT.

This clonotype has only a few counts. This chain links TRBV6-4 with TRBJ2-3; 9 bases line up with TRBD1. The length of the CDR3 is 15 residues. The junction had 3 bases not matched to a gene; V was cut back by 2 bases and J by 3 bases. Germline V gene sequence: CDR1 MRHNA, CDR2 SNTAGT. The CDR3 loop is CASSDTGQGTDTQYF. The CDR3 DNA sequence: TGTGCCAGCAGTGACACTGGACAGGGGACAGATACGCAGTATTTT.

The chain carries TRBV7-2 and TRBJ2-3, with D possibly matching TRBD2 (7 bases). From germline, CDR1 is SGHTA and CDR2 FQGNSA. There are 19 residues in the CDR3. V lost 0 bases and J 4 bases, leaving 23 bases between the germline ends. The CDR3 bases are TGTGCCAGCAGCTTAGCTCCATCCCCGGGGGGCCAAACCCCAGATACGCAGTATTTT. Its translation is CASSLAPSPGGQTPDTQYF.

This clonotype occurred a few times. The chain joins TRBV24-1 to TRBJ2-2; D is perhaps TRBD1 or TRBD2 (5 bases each). The CDR3 covers 17 residues. V lost 4 bases to trimming and J lost 0 bases, with 14 bases between them. Germline CDR1 reads KGHDR; CDR2 reads SFDVKD. The CDR3: CATSEVYGGPNTGELFF. The DNA for the CDR3 is TGTGCCACCAGTGAAGTATATGGGGGACCGAACACCGGGGAGCTGTTTTTT.

In this sample, this clonotype turned up many times. The rearrangement uses TRBV20-1 and TRBJ2-7; weak D call: TRBD2 (5 bases). CDR1 is DFQATT, CDR2 SNEGSKA, per germline (reference sequence). V was clipped by 6 bases and J by 6 bases, with 21 bases between them. This CDR3 contains 14 residues. CDR3: CSANGLSTALEQYF. CDR3 nucleotides: TGCAGTGCCAATGGACTGTCAACCGCCCTCGAGCAGTACTTC.

Worth noting for this clonotype: An end of the junction does not agree with germline; a read error may underlie this. This chain connects TRBV30 to TRBJ2-7, with D possibly being TRBD1 or TRBD2 (5 bases each). Germline CDR1 is GTSNPN and CDR2 is SVGIG (reference sequence). This CDR3 has 15 residues. CDR3 loop: CAWSEAGMGAGELYF. The CDR3, as DNA: TGTGCCTGGAGTGAAGCAGGGATGGGCGCCGGGGAGCTGTACTTC.

A remark on this clonotype: A clone one base away is much larger, so this may be a read error. This chain uses TRBV10-3 with TRBJ2-2; possibly TRBD2 for D (5 bases). CDR3 length equals 15 residues. Germline V gene data show CDR1 as ENHRY and CDR2 as SYGVKD. In nucleotides, the CDR3 is TGTGCCACCCGGACCGCGTCGGGGAACGCCGGGGAGCTGTTTTTT. It translates to CATRTASGNAGELFF.

By sample fraction, this clonotype is medium-sized. The chain combines TRBV5-8 with TRBJ2-2, with D tentatively TRBD1 or TRBD2 (5 bases each). The CDR3 covers 16 residues. Germline CDR1 SGHTS, CDR2 YDEGEE. V gave up 5 bases and J gave up 5 bases, with 19 bases separating them. CDR3 DNA: TGTGCCAGCAGGAGGGGCTCGGTCAGGGAGACCGGGGAGCTGTTTTTT. This encodes CASRRGSVRETGELFF.

This clonotype was found a few times. This chain joins TRBV5-5 and TRBJ1-2; no clear D. This CDR3 region has 15 residues. The germline gives CDR1 SGHKS, CDR2 YYEKEE (reference sequence). The V and J ends lost 0 bases and 0 bases respectively, with 9 bases between them. CDR3 in amino acids: CASSLARLANYGYTF. CDR3 bases: TGTGCCAGCAGCTTGGCCCGATTAGCTAACTATGGCTACACCTTC.

The chain uses TRBV6-4 and TRBJ2-1; 12 bases agree with TRBD2. J lost 8 bases, V lost 0 bases, and 8 bases had no gene match. The germline V gene encodes CDR1 MRHNA and CDR2 SNTAGT. The CDR3 sequence is 17 residues long. The CDR3 DNA reads TGTGCCAGCAGTGACTCGACTAGCGGGGGAGCGTCAGATGAGCAGTTCTTC. It encodes CASSDSTSGGASDEQFF.

This clonotype appeared a few times. CDR3 sequence reads: CASSARDLTSSYNEQFF. The CDR3 DNA reads as TGCGCCAGCAGTGCTAGAGATCTGACTAGCAGTTACAATGAGCAGTTCTTC. This chain links TRBV10-2 with TRBJ2-1; 7 nucleotides agree with TRBD2. Germline trimming cut 4 bases from V and 4 bases from J; bases unmatched to any gene: 13. CDR1 and CDR2 (germline): WSHSY, SAAADI. This CDR3 has 17 amino acids.